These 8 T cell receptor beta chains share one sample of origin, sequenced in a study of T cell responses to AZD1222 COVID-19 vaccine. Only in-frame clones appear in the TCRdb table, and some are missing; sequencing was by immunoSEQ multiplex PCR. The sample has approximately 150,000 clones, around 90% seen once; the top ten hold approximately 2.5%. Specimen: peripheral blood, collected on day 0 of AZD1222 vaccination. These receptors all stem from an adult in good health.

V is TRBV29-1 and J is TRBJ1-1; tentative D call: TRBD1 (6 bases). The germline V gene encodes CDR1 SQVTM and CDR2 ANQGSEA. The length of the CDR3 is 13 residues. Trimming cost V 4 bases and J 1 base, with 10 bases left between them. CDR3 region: CSVAGGANTEAFF. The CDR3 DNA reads TGCAGCGTTGCCGGGGGGGCGAACACTGAAGCTTTCTTT. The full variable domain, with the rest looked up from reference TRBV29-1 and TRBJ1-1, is SAVISQKPSRDICQRGTSLTIQCQVDSQVTMMFWYRQQPGQSLTLIATANQGSEATYESGFVIDKFPISRPNLTFSTLTVSNMSPEDSSIYLCSVAGGANTEAFFGQGTRLTVV.

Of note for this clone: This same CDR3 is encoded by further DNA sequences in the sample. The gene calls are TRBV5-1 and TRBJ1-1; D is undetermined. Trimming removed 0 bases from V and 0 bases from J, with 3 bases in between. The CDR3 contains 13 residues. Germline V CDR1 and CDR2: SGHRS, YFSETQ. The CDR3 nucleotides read TGCGCCAGCAGCTTGGGGGTGAACACTGAAGCTTTCTTT. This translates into CASSLGVNTEAFF.

In DNA form, the CDR3 reads TGTGCCAGCAGTGGGTCAGCACGGCCCCAGCATTTT. Protein product: CASSGSARPQHF. V gene TRBV28 combines with J gene TRBJ1-5; D gene ambiguous. Germline V lookup: CDR1 MDHEN, CDR2 SYDVKM. The CDR3 contains 12 residues. V dropped 5 bases and J dropped 9 bases, with 11 bases sitting between them.

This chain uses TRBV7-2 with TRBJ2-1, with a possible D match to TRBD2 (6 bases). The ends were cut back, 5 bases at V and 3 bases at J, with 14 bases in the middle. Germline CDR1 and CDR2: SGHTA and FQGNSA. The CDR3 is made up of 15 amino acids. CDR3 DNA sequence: TGTGCCAGCAGCCGCGGGGTAGCGGTCTACAATGAGCAGTTCTTC. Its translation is CASSRGVAVYNEQFF.

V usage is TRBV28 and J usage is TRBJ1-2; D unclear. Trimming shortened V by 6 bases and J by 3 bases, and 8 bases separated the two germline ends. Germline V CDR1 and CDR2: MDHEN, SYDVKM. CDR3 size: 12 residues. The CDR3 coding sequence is TGTGCCAGCAGCTTGAGAGACTATGGCTACACCTTC. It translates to CASSLRDYGYTF.

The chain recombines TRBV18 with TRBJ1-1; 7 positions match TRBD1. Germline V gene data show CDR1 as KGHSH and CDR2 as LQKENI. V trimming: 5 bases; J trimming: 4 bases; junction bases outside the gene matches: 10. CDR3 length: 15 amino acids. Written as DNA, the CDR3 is TGTGCCAGCTCAACGCTAGGGGGCTCGAGCACTGAAGCTTTCTTT. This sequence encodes CASSTLGGSSTEAFF.

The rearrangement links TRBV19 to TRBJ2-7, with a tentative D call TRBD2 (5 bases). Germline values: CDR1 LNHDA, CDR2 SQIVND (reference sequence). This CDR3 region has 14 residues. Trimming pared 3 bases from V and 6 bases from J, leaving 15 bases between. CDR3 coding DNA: TGTGCCAGTAGTATTGGACGGGATACCTCCGAGCAGTACTTC. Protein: CASSIGRDTSEQYF.

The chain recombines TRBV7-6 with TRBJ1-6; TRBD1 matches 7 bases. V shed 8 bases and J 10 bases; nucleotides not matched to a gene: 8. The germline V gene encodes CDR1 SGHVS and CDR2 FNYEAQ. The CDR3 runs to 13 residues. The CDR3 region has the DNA TGTGCCAGCGGGGCGGCAGGGGGGTCACCCCTCCACTTT. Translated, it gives CASGAAGGSPLHF.